This record looks at one T cell receptor (beta chain) sequence and its context. The data originate from a study of blood T cell repertoires in COVID-19. Study-wide background: Acute-phase and convalescent COVID-19 samples originated in the United States, Italy and Spain. The cDNA or gDNA used as material had been derived from T cells, B-cell-depleted T cells, or PBMCs.

In Seattle, patients joined the study during active infection and were tracked longitudinally. Original data processing: Nucleated cell counts were estimated from reference gene primer amplification. TCRdb keeps only in-frame clones here, not all; method: immunoSEQ multiplex PCR. V, J and clone size were drawn from that table, and D and trimming were deduced from the DNA. The repertoire has 250,000 to 300,000 clones, roughly 89% of them found once; the top ten carry over 8.5%. Trimming at V came to 7 bases and at J to 6 bases, leaving 5 bases not matched to a gene. Germline loops: CDR1 MNHEY, CDR2 SMNVEV (reference sequence). The CDR3 is 13 residues long.

The sequence derives from a woman aged 25-40 years with COVID-19, enrolled during active disease. The chain has TRBV27 and TRBJ2-1; 8 nucleotides align to TRBD2. Sequencing used peripheral blood. The CDR3 DNA follows: TGTGCCAGCACCGCCGGGGGGGGCAATGAGCAGTTCTTC. Amino acids: CASTAGGGNEQFF.